This is a list of T cell receptor beta chains from one sample in a study of CD4 T cells in relation to SARS-CoV-2 and coronaviruses. Their antigens are not known. Repertoires were generated with immunoSEQ multiplex PCR, while TCRdb's copy carries only in-frame clones and drops some. The sample carries tens of thousands of clones, roughly four fifths recorded once. The sample taken for sequencing was memory CD4+ T cells from PBMCs, cultured in vitro. These receptors all stem from an adult with COVID-19. Each CDR3 is given with its conserved first and last residue.

V	J	CDR3
TRBV12-5	TRBJ2-2	CASGFSTGGGTGELFF
TRBV7-7	TRBJ2-2	CASSLAGTSNTGELFF
TRBV9	TRBJ2-2	CASSAAPGQGFNGELFF
TRBV7-2	TRBJ2-1	CASSWGLAGLDEQFF
TRBV28	TRBJ2-3	CASSRGGSLSTDTQYF
TRBV30	TRBJ1-1	CAWMLAGAYGEAFF
TRBV6-2/TRBV6-3	TRBJ2-1	CASSYSSSGRNEQFF
TRBV6-1	TRBJ2-5	CASSDGPSETQYF
TRBV7-9	TRBJ2-7	CASSLRDFYEQYF
TRBV5-1	TRBJ2-7	CASSLTRGLYEQYF
TRBV24-1	TRBJ2-3	CATSDSQGGTTDTQYF
TRBV7-8	TRBJ2-5	CASSPPGDRGYETQYF
TRBV3-1/TRBV3-2	TRBJ1-1	CASSQADLGAVAFF
TRBV10-3	TRBJ1-3	CAISVSGNTIYF
TRBV11-3	TRBJ2-2	CASSLARTGGDTGELFF